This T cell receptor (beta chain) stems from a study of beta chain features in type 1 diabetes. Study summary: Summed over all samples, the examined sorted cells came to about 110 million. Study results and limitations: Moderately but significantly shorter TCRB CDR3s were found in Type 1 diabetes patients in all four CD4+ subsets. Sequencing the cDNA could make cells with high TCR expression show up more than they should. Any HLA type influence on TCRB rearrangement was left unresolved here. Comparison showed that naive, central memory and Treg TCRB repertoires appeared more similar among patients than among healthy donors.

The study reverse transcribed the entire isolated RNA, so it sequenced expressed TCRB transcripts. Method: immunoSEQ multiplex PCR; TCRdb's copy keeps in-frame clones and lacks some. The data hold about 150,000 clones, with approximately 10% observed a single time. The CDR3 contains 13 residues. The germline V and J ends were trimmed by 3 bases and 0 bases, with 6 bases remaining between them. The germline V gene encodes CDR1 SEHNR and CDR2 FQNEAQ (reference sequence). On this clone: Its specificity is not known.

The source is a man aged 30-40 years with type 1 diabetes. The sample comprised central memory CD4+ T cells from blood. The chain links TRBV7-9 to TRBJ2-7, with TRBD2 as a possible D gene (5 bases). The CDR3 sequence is CASSFTSSYEQYF. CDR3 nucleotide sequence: TGTGCCAGCAGCTTTACTAGCTCCTACGAGCAGTACTTC.